Listed below are T cell receptor beta chains from one sample, sequenced in a study of shared clonotypes between healthy human individuals. Assay: immunoSEQ multiplex PCR; the TCRdb copy retains only in-frame clones and omits some. The sample consists of roughly 500,000 clones, around 74% of them appearing once. Sequencing was performed on PBMCs. These receptors all stem from a woman aged 40 to 55 in good health. Some clones in this sample may be carry-over from other donors' samples. The CDR3 runs from the conserved cysteine through the conserved F or W. The order of the fields is D gene, clone size, J gene, V gene, CDR3 protein, CDR3 DNA. D genes are given only for firm matches. The size field is filled for only some rows; it gives once, few, many or a size class.

D: NA; size: NA; J: TRBJ2-5; V: TRBV2; CDR3: CASSARLQETQYF; DNA: TGTGCCAGCAGTGCCAGACTACAAGAGACCCAGTACTTC
D: NA; size: NA; J: TRBJ1-5; V: TRBV27; CDR3: CASSLGHSNQPQHF; DNA: TGTGCCAGCAGTTTGGGACATAGCAATCAGCCCCAGCATTTT
D: TRBD1; size: few; J: TRBJ2-1; V: TRBV5-1; CDR3: CASSLAGQAVNEQFF; DNA: TGCGCCAGCAGCTTGGCAGGACAGGCCGTAAATGAGCAGTTCTTC
D: NA; size: NA; J: TRBJ1-2; V: TRBV29-1; CDR3: CSEGNREDGYTF; DNA: TGCAGCGAAGGAAACAGGGAGGATGGCTACACCTTC
D: NA; size: NA; J: TRBJ1-3; V: TRBV29-1; CDR3: CSVEDLGGNTIYF; DNA: TGCAGCGTTGAAGATCTTGGTGGAAACACCATATATTTT
D: TRBD2; size: once; J: TRBJ2-1; V: TRBV19; CDR3: CASSDRGPSGSHYGNEQFF; DNA: TGTGCCAGTAGTGACCGAGGGCCTAGCGGGAGCCATTACGGGAATGAGCAGTTCTTC
D: TRBD1; size: NA; J: TRBJ2-2; V: TRBV5-6; CDR3: CASSFRDRVTGELFF; DNA: TGTGCCAGCAGCTTCCGGGACAGGGTCACCGGGGAGCTGTTTTTT
D: NA; size: NA; J: TRBJ2-7; V: TRBV2; CDR3: CASNPGVEQYF; DNA: TGTGCCAGCAATCCAGGGGTCGAGCAGTACTTC
D: NA; size: NA; J: TRBJ1-3; V: TRBV27; CDR3: CASRGTGRDTIYF; DNA: TGTGCCAGCAGGGGAACAGGGCGGGACACCATATATTTT
D: NA; size: NA; J: TRBJ2-2; V: TRBV7-2; CDR3: CASSPSTGELFF; DNA: TGTGCCAGCAGCCCGAGCACCGGGGAGCTGTTTTTT
D: TRBD2; size: few; J: TRBJ2-5; V: TRBV30; CDR3: CAWSDWARGGEHETQYF; DNA: TGTGCCTGGAGTGACTGGGCTAGGGGAGGGGAGCACGAGACCCAGTACTTC
D: NA; size: NA; J: TRBJ1-5; V: TRBV19; CDR3: CASSIWDTNQPQHF; DNA: TGTGCCAGTAGTATTTGGGACACCAATCAGCCCCAGCATTTT
D: TRBD1; size: NA; J: TRBJ1-2; V: TRBV27; CDR3: CASSLGTGTGYTF; DNA: TGTGCCAGCAGTTTAGGGACAGGGACTGGCTACACCTTC
D: NA; size: NA; J: TRBJ1-3; V: TRBV19; CDR3: CASSITVQPVSGNTIYF; DNA: TGTGCCAGTAGTATCACGGTGCAGCCGGTCTCTGGAAACACCATATATTTT
D: TRBD2; size: NA; J: TRBJ2-3; V: TRBV5-4; CDR3: CASSLGLAGEEGTDTQYF; DNA: TGTGCCAGCAGCTTGGGGCTAGCGGGAGAGGAGGGCACAGATACGCAGTATTTT
D: NA; size: NA; J: TRBJ1-6; V: TRBV5-6; CDR3: CASSWGTPGSSPLHF; DNA: TGTGCCAGCAGCTGGGGTACCCCGGGTTCTTCACCCCTCCACTTT
D: NA; size: NA; J: TRBJ2-7; V: TRBV18; CDR3: CASSPNRDRRPYEQYF; DNA: TGTGCCAGCTCACCGAACCGGGACCGTCGACCCTACGAGCAGTACTTC